This TCR beta chain derives from a study of a mutant IDH1 vaccine in newly diagnosed glioma. Study-wide context: Patients under treatment included approximately 60% males and roughly 40% females and had a mean age of approximately 40 years. Radiotherapy, temozolomide, or both had been given previously, and both were given to most.

Described time point: baseline, week 1 (first vaccination visit). Treatment denoted: pre-vaccination baseline after standard-of-care therapy. Produced via immunoSEQ multiplex PCR; TCRdb's table is partial and in-frame only. The sample lists about 88,000 clones; 82% were seen once. Findings and limits, study-wide: Seemingly, pseudoprogression had no relation to changes in the top peripheral T cell clonotypes.

As regards this clone: The antigen is undetermined.

This TCR was sampled from a man aged 35-49 years with glioma. Some clones in this sample may be carry-over from other donors' samples. The material was PBMCs, obtained from a glioma patient treated with radiotherapy, temozolomide or both.

The CDR3 nucleotides are TGTGCCAGCAGCCCGGAATCAACTAATGAAAAACTGTTTTTT. It codes for CASSPESTNEKLFF. V is TRBV7-2 and J is TRBJ1-4, with no clear D. Germline V gene sequence: CDR1 SGHTA, CDR2 FQGNSA. The germline V and J ends were trimmed by 5 bases and 0 bases, with 7 bases remaining between them. The length of the CDR3 is 14 residues.